What follows is one TCR beta chain and its context. The antigen this receptor binds is unknown. No quality values exist for individual bases; no much larger clone is one base distant. A cohort of around 29 patients with locally advanced or metastatic urothelial carcinoma, treated at Memorial Sloan Kettering on a trial protocol, was included. Peripheral blood mononuclear cells were collected pretreatment and during treatment, with between 1 and 8 total time points per patient. The Qiagen DNeasy Blood extraction kit was used to purify genomic DNA from total PBMCs and from tumor samples. PBMCs were collected pretreatment and during treatment, and were isolated and stored as previously described. To estimate absolute template abundance from read counts, synthetic TCR analog templates were spiked into each PCR. The immunoSEQ assay used bias-controlled V and J gene primers to amplify TCRbeta CDR3 regions from genomic DNA. Sequencing of rearranged TCRbeta segments was performed at approximately 20X coverage. Turning to the authors' computational methods: Clustering was used to correct sequencing errors, and CDR3s were annotated against IMGT so that V, D and J genes could be assigned. Out-of-frame and stop-codon sequences were excluded, and only productive TCRbeta rearrangements were used in downstream analyses. To compute clonality, Shannon entropy was normalized by the log of the number of unique productive sequences and then subtracted from one. Fisher's exact test with Benjamini-Hochberg correction, at a threshold of adjusted p below 0.01, was used to find clones that differed between time points or between blood and tumor. As stored in TCRdb, this immuneACCESS dataset retains in-frame rearrangements with V and J assigned. A fraction of the clones does not appear; measured against another copy, unresolved V genes explain less than half of the discrepancy, and the remainder lacks a known reason. V and J calls plus clone size are reproduced from that table; the DNA served to infer D and trimming. The sample data list under 40,000 clones, and more than 65% of these were observed just once. The ten largest clones take up 30% of the sample.

The sample belongs to a study of PD-L1 blockade in urothelial cancer (dated by TCRdb to 2016 to 2017). For the wider study: All patients started therapy in the mid-2010s and received atezolizumab 1,200 mg intravenously every 3 weeks. Blood samples were analyzed 3 weeks after the start of treatment (second dose) and 6 weeks after the start of treatment. Somatic, immune and clinical correlates of response to PD-L1 blockade with atezolizumab in urothelial cancer were the focus of an exploratory multi-omic analysis. Blood samples gave a median of 141,255 T cells and tens of thousands of unique TCRs, with a median clonality of approximately 0.08. Pretreatment blood TCR-seq was available for around 29 patients, at least one posttreatment blood collection was obtained for around 24 patients, and tumor TCR-seq was available for around 24 patients. An ECOG performance status of 0 or 1 was recorded for the patients, and 0 to 3 prior chemotherapy regimens had been received by the patients. Durable clinical benefit was achieved by nine patients but not by the remaining 20. Progression-free survival longer than 6 months counted as durable clinical benefit, and TCR features were additionally tested against both progression-free and overall survival. About nine tenths of the roughly 29 patients were males with bladder-origin urothelial cancer, and about 65% of the roughly 30 reported a prior smoking history. Pretreatment tumor samples and matched peripheral blood, collected serially before and after atezolizumab treatment, underwent TCR sequencing. Whole exome sequencing and RNA sequencing of pretreatment tumors were performed alongside TCR sequencing in the same patients.

Broader findings and caveats from the paper: Greater expansion of tumor-associated TCR clones in peripheral blood 3 weeks after the start of treatment was observed in patients with durable benefit (n of about 20, p = 0.022). Improved progression-free and overall survival was associated with having pretreatment peripheral blood TCR clonality below the median. Because of the small sample size (n of about 30) and the many exploratory analyses performed, the results are intended to be regarded as hypothesis-generating.

CDR1 MNHEY and CDR2 SMNVEV were looked up in the germline V gene (reference sequence). From cysteine to phenylalanine, the CDR3 is 12 amino acids long. The only DNA kept is the CDR3, 36 bases in frame from the first base. V loses 0 bases of germline sequence and J loses 8 bases, and the interval between the two ends is 8 bases. The specimen comprised PBMCs, sampled around atezolizumab (anti-PD-L1) treatment. The chain joins TRBV27 to TRBJ2-7; the D gene is perhaps TRBD1, on 6 matching bases. This clonotype originated in a man in his 60s with urothelial cancer. The CDR3 reads as follows: CASSLSGHQQYF. The bases are TGTGCCAGCAGTTTATCGGGACACCAGCAGTACTTC.